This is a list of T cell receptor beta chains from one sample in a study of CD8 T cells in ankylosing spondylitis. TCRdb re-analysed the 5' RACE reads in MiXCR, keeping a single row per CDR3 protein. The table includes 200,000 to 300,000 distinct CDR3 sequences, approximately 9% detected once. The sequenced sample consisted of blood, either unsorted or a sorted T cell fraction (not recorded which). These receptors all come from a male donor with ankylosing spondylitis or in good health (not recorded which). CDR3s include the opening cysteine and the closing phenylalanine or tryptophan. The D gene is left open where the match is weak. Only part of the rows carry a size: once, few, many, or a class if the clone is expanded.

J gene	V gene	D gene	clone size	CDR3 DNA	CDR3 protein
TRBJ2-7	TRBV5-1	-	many	TGCGCCAGCAGCTTGACGGGAGTGGTCTACGAGCAGTACTTC	CASSLTGVVYEQYF
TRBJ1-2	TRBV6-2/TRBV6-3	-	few	TGTGCCAGCAGTCAAGGGAGTACCTATGGCTACACCTTC	CASSQGSTYGYTF
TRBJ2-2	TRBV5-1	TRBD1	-	TGCGCCAGCAGCCCCCGGGACAGGGGCAGGGGCACCGGGGAGCTGTTTTTT	CASSPRDRGRGTGELFF
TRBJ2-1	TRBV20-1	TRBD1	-	TGCAGTGGACAGGGGCTAGGGGATGAGCAGTTCTTC	CSGQGLGDEQFF
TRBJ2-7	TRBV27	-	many	TGTGCCAGCACTTCGAACTCGGCGGGTAGTAAGCAGTACTTC	CASTSNSAGSKQYF
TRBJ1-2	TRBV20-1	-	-	TGCAGTGCTAGAGATACCGACAGCTATGGCTACACCTTC	CSARDTDSYGYTF
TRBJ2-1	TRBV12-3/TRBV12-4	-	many	TGTGCCAGCAGTTTTTCGGGGGTCAATGAGCAGTTCTTC	CASSFSGVNEQFF
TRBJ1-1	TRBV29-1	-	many	TGCAGCGTGACGGACACAGGCTGGAACACTGAAGCTTTCTTT	CSVTDTGWNTEAFF
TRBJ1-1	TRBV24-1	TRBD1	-	TGTGCCACCAGTGACTCGGGACAGCGAAGAAACACTGAAGCTTTCTTT	CATSDSGQRRNTEAFF
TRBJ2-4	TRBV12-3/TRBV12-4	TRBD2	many	TGTGCCAGCAGTGATCGTCGGGGGGGCTTGGACATTCAGTACTTC	CASSDRRGGLDIQYF
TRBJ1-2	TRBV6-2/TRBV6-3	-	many	TGTGCCAGCAGAAAGGGGACGGTCGACTATGGCTACACCTTC	CASRKGTVDYGYTF
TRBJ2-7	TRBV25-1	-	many	TGTGCCAGCAGTGATGCAGGATCCTACGAGCAGTACTTC	CASSDAGSYEQYF
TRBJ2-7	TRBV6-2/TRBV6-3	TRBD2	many	TGTGCCAGCAATTTAAGCGGGACGAGCTCCTACGAGCAGTACTTC	CASNLSGTSSYEQYF
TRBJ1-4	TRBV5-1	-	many	TGCGCCAGCAGCTCCTATGATGCAACTAATGAAAAACTGTTTTTT	CASSSYDATNEKLFF
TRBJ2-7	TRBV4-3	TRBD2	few	TGCGCCAGCAGCCCGCTTAGCGGGGGAGCCTACGAGCAGTACTTC	CASSPLSGGAYEQYF
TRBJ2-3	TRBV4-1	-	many	TGCGCCAGCAGCCAAGCCCCAGGGGAAGTAGATACGCAGTATTTT	CASSQAPGEVDTQYF
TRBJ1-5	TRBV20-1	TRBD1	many	TGCAGTGCAACCGGGACAGGGGGCAATCAGCCCCAGCATTTT	CSATGTGGNQPQHF
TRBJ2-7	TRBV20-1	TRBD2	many	TGCAGTGCTAGAGATCTAACTAGCGGGAGCTACGAGCAGTACTTC	CSARDLTSGSYEQYF
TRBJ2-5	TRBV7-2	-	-	TGTGCCAGCAGCTTAGAGGCAGCCATCGAAGAGACCCAGTACTTC	CASSLEAAIEETQYF
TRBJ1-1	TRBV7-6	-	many	TGTGCCAGCAGCTTAGTTTCCGGAGGCACTGAAGCTTTCTTT	CASSLVSGGTEAFF
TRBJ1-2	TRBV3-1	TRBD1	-	TGTGCCAGCAGCAATGACAGGGGTCGGGGCTACACCTTC	CASSNDRGRGYTF
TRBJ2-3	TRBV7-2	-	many	TGTGCCAGCAGCCCTCGGTCGGTTTTGAGCACAGATACGCAGTATTTT	CASSPRSVLSTDTQYF
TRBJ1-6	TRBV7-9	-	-	TGTGCCAGCAGATCCCCGATCGATAATTCACCCCTCCACTTT	CASRSPIDNSPLHF
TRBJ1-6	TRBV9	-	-	TGTGCCAGCAGCGTAGTTGGGACCTATTCACCCCTCCACTTT	CASSVVGTYSPLHF
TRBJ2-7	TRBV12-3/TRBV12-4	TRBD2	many	TGTGCCAGCAGTTTAGCGGGCGGCGGGAGGGAAGAGCAGTACTTC	CASSLAGGGREEQYF
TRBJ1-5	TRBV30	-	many	TGTGCCTGGAGTGAGGCAGGGACTCAGCCCCAGCATTTT	CAWSEAGTQPQHF
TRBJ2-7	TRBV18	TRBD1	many	TGTGCCAGCTCAGCCGGGACAGGGGGAAACGAGCAGTACTTC	CASSAGTGGNEQYF
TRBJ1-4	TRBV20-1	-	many	TGCAGTGCTAGAGATCGTCCAGTCTTTCAGGGAGGAAATGAAAAACTGTTTTTT	CSARDRPVFQGGNEKLFF
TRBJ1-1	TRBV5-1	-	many	TGCGCCAGCATCAGCCAGGACGACATGAACACTGAAGCTTTCTTT	CASISQDDMNTEAFF
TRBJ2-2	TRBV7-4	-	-	TGTGCCAGCAGCTGCTCGGGACATACAATCACCGGGGAGCTGTTTTTT	CASSCSGHTITGELFF
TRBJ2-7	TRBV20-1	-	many	TGCAGTGCTAGAGCGATGGGGACCTACGAGCAGTACTTC	CSARAMGTYEQYF
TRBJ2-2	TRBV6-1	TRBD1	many	TGTGCCAGCAGTACGGACAGGAGGTTGAACACCGGGGAGCTGTTTTTT	CASSTDRRLNTGELFF
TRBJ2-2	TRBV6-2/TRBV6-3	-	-	TGTGCCAGCAGTACCGGGCCAGACCCCGGGGAGCTGTTTTTT	CASSTGPDPGELFF
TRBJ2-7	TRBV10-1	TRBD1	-	TGCGCCAGCAGTGACCCGGGACAGGGGTCCGAGCAGTACTTC	CASSDPGQGSEQYF
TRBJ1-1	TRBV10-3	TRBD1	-	TGTGCCATCAGTGGAGACAGGGGAACAGATGAAGCTTTCTTT	CAISGDRGTDEAFF
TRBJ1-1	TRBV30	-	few	TGTGCCTGGTCCCCCGGGGGTCCAAACACTGAAGCTTTCTTT	CAWSPGGPNTEAFF
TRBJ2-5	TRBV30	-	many	TGTGCCTGGAGTTTGCCAGGAATCCAAGAGACCCAGTACTTC	CAWSLPGIQETQYF